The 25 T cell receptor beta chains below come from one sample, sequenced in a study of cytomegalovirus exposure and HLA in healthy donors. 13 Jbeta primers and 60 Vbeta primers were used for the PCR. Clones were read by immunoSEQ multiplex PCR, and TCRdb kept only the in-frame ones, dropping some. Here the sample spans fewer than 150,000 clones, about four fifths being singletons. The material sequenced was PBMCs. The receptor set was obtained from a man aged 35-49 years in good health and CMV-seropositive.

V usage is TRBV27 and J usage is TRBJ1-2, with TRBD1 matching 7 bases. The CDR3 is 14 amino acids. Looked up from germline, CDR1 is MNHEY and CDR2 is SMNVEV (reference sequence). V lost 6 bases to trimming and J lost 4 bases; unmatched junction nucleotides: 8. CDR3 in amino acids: CASSVTGAGYGYTF. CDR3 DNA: TGTGCCAGCAGCGTTACAGGGGCGGGCTATGGCTACACCTTC.

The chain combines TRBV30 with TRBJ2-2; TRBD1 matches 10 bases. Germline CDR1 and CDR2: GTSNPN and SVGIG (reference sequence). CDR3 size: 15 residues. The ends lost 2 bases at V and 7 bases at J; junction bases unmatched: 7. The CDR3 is CAWSPLDRGFGELFF. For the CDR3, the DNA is TGTGCCTGGAGTCCTCTGGACAGGGGGTTCGGGGAGCTGTTTTTT. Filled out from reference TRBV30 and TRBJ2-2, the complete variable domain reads SQTIHQWPATLVQPVGSPLSLECTVEGTSNPNLYWYRQAAGRGLQLLFYSVGIGQISSEVPQNLSASRPQDRQFILSSKKLLLSDSGFYLCAWSPLDRGFGELFFGEGSRLTVL.

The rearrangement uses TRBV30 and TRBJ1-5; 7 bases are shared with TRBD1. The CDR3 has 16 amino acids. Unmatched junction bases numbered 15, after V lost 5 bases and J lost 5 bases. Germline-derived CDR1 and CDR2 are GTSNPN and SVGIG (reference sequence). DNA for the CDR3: TGTGCCTGGGACCTTACGACAGGGTTGGGTTATCAGCCCCAGCATTTT. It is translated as CAWDLTTGLGYQPQHF.

The CDR3 region has the DNA TGTGCCAGCAGCCCGTTACTAGCGGGGGGTGGGTCCTACGAGCAGTACTTC. Its protein is CASSPLLAGGGSYEQYF. V is TRBV7-8 and J is TRBJ2-7, with TRBD2 identical over 12 bases. V trimming: 5 bases; J trimming: 1 base; junction bases outside the gene matches: 9. The germline CDR1 and CDR2 sequences are SGHVS and FQNEAQ. This CDR3 is built from 17 residues. The whole variable domain, remainder taken from reference TRBV7-8 and TRBJ2-7, is GAGVSQSPRYKVAKRGQDVALRCDPISGHVSLFWYQQALGQGPEFLTYFQNEAQLDKSGLPSDRFFAERPEGSVSTLKIQRTQQEDSAVYLCASSPLLAGGGSYEQYFGPGTRLTVT.

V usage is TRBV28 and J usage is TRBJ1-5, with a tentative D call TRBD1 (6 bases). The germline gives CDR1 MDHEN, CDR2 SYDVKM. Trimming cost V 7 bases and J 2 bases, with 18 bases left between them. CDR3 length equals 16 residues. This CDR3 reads CASKFRGSSGNQPQHF. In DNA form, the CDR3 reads TGTGCCAGCAAGTTTAGGGGGAGTAGCGGCAATCAGCCCCAGCATTTT.

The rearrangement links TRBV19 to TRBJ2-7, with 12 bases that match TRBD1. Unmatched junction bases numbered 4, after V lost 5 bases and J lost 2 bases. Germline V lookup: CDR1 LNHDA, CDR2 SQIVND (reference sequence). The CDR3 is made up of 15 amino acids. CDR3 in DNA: TGTGCCAGTAGTCACCGGGACAGGGGGCCCTACGAGCAGTACTTC. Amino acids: CASSHRDRGPYEQYF.

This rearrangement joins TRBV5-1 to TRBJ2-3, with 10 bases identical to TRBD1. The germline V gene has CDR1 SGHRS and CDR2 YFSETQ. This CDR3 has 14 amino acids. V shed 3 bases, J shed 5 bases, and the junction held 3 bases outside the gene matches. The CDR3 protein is CASSYGQGGDTQYF. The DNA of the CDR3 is TGCGCCAGCAGCTACGGACAGGGGGGAGATACGCAGTATTTT.

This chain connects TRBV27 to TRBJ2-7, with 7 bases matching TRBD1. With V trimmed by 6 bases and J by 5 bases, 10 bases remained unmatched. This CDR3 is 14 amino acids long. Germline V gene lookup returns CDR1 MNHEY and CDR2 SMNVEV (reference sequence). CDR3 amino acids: CASSRADRVHEQYF. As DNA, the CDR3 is TGTGCCAGCAGCAGAGCTGACAGGGTCCACGAGCAGTACTTC.

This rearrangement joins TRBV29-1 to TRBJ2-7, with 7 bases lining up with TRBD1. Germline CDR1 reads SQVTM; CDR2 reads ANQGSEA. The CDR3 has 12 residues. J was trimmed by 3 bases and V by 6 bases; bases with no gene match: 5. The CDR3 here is CSVGTESYEQYF. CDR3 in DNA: TGCAGCGTCGGGACAGAGAGCTACGAGCAGTACTTC.

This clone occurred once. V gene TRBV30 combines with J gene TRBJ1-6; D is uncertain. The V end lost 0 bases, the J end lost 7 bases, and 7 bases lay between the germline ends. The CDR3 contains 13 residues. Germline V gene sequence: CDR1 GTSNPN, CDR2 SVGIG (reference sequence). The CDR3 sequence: CAWSVEANSPLHF. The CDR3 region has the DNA TGTGCCTGGAGTGTCGAAGCGAATTCACCCCTCCACTTT.

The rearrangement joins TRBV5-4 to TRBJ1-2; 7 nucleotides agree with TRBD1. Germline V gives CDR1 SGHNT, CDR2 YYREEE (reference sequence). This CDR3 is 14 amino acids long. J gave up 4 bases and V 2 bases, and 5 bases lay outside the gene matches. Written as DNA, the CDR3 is TGTGCCAGCAGCTTCCTGACAGGGAGCTATGGCTACACCTTC. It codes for CASSFLTGSYGYTF.

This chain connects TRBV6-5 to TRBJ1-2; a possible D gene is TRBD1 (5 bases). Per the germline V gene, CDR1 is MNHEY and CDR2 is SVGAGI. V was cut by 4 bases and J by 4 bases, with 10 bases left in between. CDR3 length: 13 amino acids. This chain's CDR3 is CASSFDSTYGYTF. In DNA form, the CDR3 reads TGTGCCAGCAGTTTCGACAGCACCTATGGCTACACCTTC.

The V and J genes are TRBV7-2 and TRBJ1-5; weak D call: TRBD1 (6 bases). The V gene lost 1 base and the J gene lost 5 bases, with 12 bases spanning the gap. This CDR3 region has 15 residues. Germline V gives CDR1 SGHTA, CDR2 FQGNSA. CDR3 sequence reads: CASSLVTGRDQPQHF. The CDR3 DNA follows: TGTGCCAGCAGCTTAGTTACAGGGCGGGATCAGCCCCAGCATTTT.

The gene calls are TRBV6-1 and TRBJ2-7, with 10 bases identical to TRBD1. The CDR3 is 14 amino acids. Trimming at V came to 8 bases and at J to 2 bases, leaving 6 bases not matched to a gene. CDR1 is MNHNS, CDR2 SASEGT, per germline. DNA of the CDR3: TGTGCCAGCCGAGAAGGACAGGGGGCCTACGAGCAGTACTTC. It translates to CASREGQGAYEQYF.

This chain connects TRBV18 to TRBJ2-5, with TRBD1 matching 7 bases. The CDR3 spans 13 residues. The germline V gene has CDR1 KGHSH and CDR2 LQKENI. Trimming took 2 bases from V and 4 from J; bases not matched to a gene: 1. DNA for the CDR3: TGTGCCAGCTCACCAAAGGGGGCAGAGACCCAGTACTTC. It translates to CASSPKGAETQYF.

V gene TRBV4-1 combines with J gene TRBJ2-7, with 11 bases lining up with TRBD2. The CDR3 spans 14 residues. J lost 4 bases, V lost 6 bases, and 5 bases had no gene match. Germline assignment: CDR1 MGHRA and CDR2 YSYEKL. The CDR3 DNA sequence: TGCGCCAGCAGGAAGGGACTAGCGGCATACGAGCAGTACTTC. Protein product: CASRKGLAAYEQYF.

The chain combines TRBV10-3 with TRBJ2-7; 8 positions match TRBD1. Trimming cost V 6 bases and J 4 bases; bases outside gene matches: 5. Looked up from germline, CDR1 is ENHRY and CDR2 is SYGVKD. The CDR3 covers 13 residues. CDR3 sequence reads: CAIRRQGRYEQYF. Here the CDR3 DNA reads TGTGCCATCAGAAGACAGGGGAGATACGAGCAGTACTTC.

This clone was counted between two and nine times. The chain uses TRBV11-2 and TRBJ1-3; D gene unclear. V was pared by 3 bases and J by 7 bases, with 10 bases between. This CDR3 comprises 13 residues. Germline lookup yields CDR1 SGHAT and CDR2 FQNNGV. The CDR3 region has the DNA TGTGCCAGCAGCTTCGGCACAGCCAACACCATATATTTT. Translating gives CASSFGTANTIYF.

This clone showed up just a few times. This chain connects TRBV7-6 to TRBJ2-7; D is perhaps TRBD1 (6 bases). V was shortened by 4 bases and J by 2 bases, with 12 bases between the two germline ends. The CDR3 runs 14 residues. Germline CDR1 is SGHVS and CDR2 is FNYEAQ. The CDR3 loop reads CASSSGQSPYEQYF. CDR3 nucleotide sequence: TGTGCCAGCAGCTCTGGACAGTCCCCCTACGAGCAGTACTTC.

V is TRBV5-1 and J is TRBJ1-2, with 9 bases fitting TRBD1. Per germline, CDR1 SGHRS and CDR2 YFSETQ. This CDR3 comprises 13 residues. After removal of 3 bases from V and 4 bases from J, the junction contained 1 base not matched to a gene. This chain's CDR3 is CASSWGQGYGYTF. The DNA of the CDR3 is TGCGCCAGCAGCTGGGGACAGGGCTATGGCTACACCTTC.

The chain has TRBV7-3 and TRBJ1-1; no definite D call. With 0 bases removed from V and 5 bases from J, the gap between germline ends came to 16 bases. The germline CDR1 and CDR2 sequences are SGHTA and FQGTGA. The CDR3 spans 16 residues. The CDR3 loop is CASSLTTAAPYTEAFF. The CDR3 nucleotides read TGTGCCAGCAGCTTAACGACGGCGGCACCGTATACTGAAGCTTTCTTT.

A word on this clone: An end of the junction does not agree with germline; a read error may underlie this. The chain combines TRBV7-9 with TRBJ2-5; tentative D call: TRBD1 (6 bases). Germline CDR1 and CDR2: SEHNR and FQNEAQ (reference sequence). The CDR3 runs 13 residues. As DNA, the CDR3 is TGTTCCAGCCGAACAGGGAGCCAAGAGACCCAGTACTTC. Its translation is CSSRTGSQETQYF.

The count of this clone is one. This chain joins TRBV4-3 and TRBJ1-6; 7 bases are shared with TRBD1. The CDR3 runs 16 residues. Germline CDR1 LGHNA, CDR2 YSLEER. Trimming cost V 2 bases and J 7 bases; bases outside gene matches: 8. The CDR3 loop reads CASSQTTGTANSPLHF. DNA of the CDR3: TGCGCCAGCAGCCAAACGACCGGGACAGCAAATTCACCCCTCCACTTT.

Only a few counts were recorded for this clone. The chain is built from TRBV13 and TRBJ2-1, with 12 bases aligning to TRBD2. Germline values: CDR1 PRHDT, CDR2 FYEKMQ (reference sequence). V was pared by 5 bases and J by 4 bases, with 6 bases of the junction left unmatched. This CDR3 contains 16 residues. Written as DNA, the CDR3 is TGTGCCAGCAGCCCATGGACTAGCGGGGAGTACAATGAGCAGTTCTTC. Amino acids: CASSPWTSGEYNEQFF.

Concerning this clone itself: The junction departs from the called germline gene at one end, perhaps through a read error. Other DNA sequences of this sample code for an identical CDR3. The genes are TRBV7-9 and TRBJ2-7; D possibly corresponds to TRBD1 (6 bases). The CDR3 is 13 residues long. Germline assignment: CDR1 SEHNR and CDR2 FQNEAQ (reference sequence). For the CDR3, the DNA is TGTTCCAGCAGCTTAGGACAGACCTACGAGCAGTACTTC. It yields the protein CSSSLGQTYEQYF.